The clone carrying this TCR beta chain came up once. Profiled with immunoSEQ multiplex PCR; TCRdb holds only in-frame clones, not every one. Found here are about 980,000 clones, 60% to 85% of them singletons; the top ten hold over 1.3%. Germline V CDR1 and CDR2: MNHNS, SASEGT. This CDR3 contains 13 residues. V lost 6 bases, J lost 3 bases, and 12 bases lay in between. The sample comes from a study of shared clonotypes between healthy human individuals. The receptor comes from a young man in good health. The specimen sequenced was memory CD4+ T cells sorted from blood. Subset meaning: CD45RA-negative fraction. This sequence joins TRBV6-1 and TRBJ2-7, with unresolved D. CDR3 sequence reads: CASSRAGGYEQYF. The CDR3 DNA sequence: TGTGCCAGCAGCCGGGCCGGCGGCTACGAGCAGTACTTC.